This record covers a single TCR beta chain. Its cognate antigen is unknown. Investigators took RNA and DNA out together from roughly 21-30 mg of unsorted bulk tissue. This entry comes from a study of tumor-infiltrating lymphocytes in primary liver carcinoma. Turning to the study itself: Both sexes were represented among patients, who were 30 to 69 years old. The tumors ranged from roughly 4.2 to 11 cm across and fell within stage T1-T3 N0M0.

V was pared by 6 bases and J by 4 bases, with 21 bases between. The CDR3 contains 16 residues. Looked up from germline, CDR1 is SGHAT and CDR2 is FQNNGV. Study observations and caveats: Researchers found tumor-adjacent and tumor-blood pairs overlapped less than tumor region pairs. Relative to blood, tumors carried a significantly larger fraction of the repertoire in their top 250 clones (p = 0.039).

From approximately 500 ng total RNA, TCR beta cDNA was generated with a primer in the constant region. Slightly modified ARM-PCR served as the procedure for the TCR beta libraries. These libraries came from three rounds of nested multiplex PCR. TRBV1-TRBV30 forward primers and a C-beta reverse primer were used in the first two PCR rounds, which each ran for about 10 cycles. TCRdb fed the multiplex PCR reads into MiXCR, producing one record per CDR3 protein. The sample consists of about 120,000 distinct CDR3 sequences, under 70% of them appearing once. The sequenced material came from tumor-adjacent normal liver tissue. This receptor was obtained from an older woman with primary liver carcinoma and hepatitis B virus infection. The chain is built from TRBV11-2 and TRBJ2-5; TRBD1 might be the D (5 bases). The DNA for the CDR3 is TGTGCCAGCAGAAGGGGTTACCAGTGTTGGGGAGAGACCCAGTACTTC. This translates into CASRRGYQCWGETQYF.